This T cell receptor beta chain comes out of a study of blood T cell repertoires in COVID-19. Study-wide context: There were acute and convalescent COVID-19 samples, and they came from the United States, Italy and Spain. PBMCs, B-cell-depleted T cells, or T cells provided the cDNA or gDNA that made up the material.

In the original processing: Quantification of nucleated cells was approximated via reference gene primer amplification. TCRdb's table, derived via immunoSEQ multiplex PCR, lists solely in-frame clones and lacks some. The V and J calls and clone size are taken from that table; D and trimming were inferred from the DNA. The table includes about 320,000 clones, roughly 83% detected once. The CDR3 spans 14 residues. Germline CDR1 SGHRS, CDR2 YFSETQ. Trimming shortened V by 3 bases and J by 0 bases, and 9 bases separated the two germline ends. The receptor was derived from a woman aged 45-60 years with acute or convalescent COVID-19. The sample was peripheral blood. This chain links TRBV5-1 with TRBJ2-5, with D tentatively TRBD2 (6 bases). CDR3 protein: CASSSGLYQETQYF. Written as DNA, the CDR3 is TGCGCCAGCAGCTCGGGACTCTACCAAGAGACCCAGTACTTC. The variable domain in full, with the rest retrieved from reference TRBV5-1 and TRBJ2-5, is KAGVTQTPRYLIKTRGQQVTLSCSPISGHRSVSWYQQTPGQGLQFLFEYFSETQRNKGNFPGRFSGRQFSNSRSEMNVSTLELGDSALYLCASSSGLYQETQYFGPGTRLLVL.